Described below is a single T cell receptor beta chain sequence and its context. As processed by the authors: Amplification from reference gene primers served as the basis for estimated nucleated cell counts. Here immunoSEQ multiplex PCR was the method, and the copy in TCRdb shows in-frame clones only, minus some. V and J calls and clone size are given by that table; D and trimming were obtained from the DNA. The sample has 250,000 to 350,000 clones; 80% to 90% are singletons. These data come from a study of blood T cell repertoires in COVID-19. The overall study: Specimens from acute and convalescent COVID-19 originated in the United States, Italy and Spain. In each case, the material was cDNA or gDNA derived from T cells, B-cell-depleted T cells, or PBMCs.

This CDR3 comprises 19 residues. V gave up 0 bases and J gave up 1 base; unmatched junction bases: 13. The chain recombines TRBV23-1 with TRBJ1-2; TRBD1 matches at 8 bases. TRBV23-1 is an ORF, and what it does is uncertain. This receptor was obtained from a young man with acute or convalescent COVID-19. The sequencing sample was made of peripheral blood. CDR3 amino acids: CASSQSRDRDRRNNYGYTF. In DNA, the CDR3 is TGCGCCAGCAGTCAATCACGGGATAGGGACAGGAGAAATAACTATGGCTACACCTTC.